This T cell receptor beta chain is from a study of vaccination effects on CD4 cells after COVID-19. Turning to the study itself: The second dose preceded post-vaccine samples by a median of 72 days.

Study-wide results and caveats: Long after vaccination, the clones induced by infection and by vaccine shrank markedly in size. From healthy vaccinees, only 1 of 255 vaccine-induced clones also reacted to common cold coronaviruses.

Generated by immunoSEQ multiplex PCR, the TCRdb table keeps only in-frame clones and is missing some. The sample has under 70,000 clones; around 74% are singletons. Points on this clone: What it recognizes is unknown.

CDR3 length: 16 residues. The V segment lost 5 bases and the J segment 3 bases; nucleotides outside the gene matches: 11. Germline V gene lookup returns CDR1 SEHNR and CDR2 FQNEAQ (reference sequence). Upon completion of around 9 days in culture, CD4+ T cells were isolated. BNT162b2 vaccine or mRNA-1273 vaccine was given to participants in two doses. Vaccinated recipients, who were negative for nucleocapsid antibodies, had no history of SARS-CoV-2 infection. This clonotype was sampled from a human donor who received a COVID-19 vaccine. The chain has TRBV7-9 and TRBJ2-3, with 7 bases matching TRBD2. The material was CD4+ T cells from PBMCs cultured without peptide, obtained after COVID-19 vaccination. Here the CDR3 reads CASSPLAQGGTDTQYF. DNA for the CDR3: TGTGCCAGCAGCCCCTTAGCTCAGGGAGGGACAGATACGCAGTATTTT.